This note documents a single TCR beta chain sequence. This record belongs to a study of blood T cell repertoires in COVID-19. In the study overall: Italy, Spain and the United States were the sources of the convalescent and acute COVID-19 samples. T cells, B-cell-depleted T cells, or PBMCs provided the cDNA or gDNA that served as material.

Libraries were prepared by immunoSEQ multiplex PCR; TCRdb keeps only in-frame clonotypes and omits some of them. The data show over 150,000 clones, roughly four fifths seen once. V shed 5 bases and J 3 bases; nucleotides not matched to a gene: 3. Germline lookup yields CDR1 SGHAT and CDR2 FQNNGV. CDR3 length: 13 amino acids. The TCR comes from an older woman with acute or convalescent COVID-19. The gene calls are TRBV11-2 and TRBJ1-2, with 7 bases identical to TRBD1. Specimen: peripheral blood. CDR3 bases: TGTGCCAGCAGCCCCGGACAGGACTATGGCTACACCTTC. Protein product: CASSPGQDYGYTF.